This T cell receptor beta chain is drawn from a study of blood T cell repertoires in COVID-19. Turning to the study itself: Collection of acute and convalescent COVID-19 samples took place in the United States, Italy and Spain. T cells, B-cell-depleted T cells, or PBMCs provided the cDNA or gDNA that served as material.

This CDR3 spans 12 amino acids. V was cut by 3 bases and J by 3 bases, with 7 bases left in between. CDR1 is SGHKS and CDR2 is YYEKEE in the germline V gene (reference sequence). Per the authors' pipeline: Counts of nucleated cells, estimated from reference gene primer amplification, were obtained. Generated by immunoSEQ multiplex PCR, the TCRdb table keeps only in-frame clones and is missing some. That table furnishes V, J and clone size, whereas the DNA furnished D and trimming. There are under 350,000 clones in the sample; 83% occur only once, and 3.5% to 5.5% lies in the top ten. V is TRBV5-5 and J is TRBJ2-7; D gene ambiguous. This receptor was identified in a man aged 60 to 75 who had recovered from COVID-19. The source material was peripheral blood. CDR3 loop: CASSYYDYEQYF. The CDR3 region has the DNA TGTGCCAGCAGCTACTACGACTACGAGCAGTACTTC.